Listed below are T cell receptor beta chains from one sample, sequenced in a study of regulatory T cells in long-lasting Graves disease. TCRdb reprocessed the multiplex PCR reads with MiXCR, giving one entry per CDR3 protein. The data contain 500,000 or so distinct CDR3 sequences, around 15% of them seen just once; the ten biggest clones take up less than 15%. This sample also belongs to another study, concerning T cells in Graves' hyperthyroidism and ophthalmopathy.

The material was peripheral blood mononuclear cells (PBMCs), obtained at new diagnosis, from a patient treated with antithyroid drugs. The receptors derive from a man between 40 and 49 years old with Graves disease. Each CDR3 is given with its conserved first and last residue. The order of the fields is clone size, CDR3 length, J gene, D gene, V gene, CDR3 protein, CDR3 DNA. A D gene is named only where the DNA matches it firmly. For some rows the clone size is stated as once, few or many, or as a class when expanded; others skip it.

>many|14|TRBJ2-5|NA|TRBV30
CAWSSTGSGETQYF
TGTGCCTGGAGTTCTACCGGGAGCGGAGAGACCCAGTACTTC
>NA|15|TRBJ2-1|NA|TRBV19
CASSTYSRQYNEQFF
TGTGCCAGTAGTACCTACTCGAGACAGTACAATGAGCAGTTCTTC
>many|19|TRBJ2-2|TRBD2|TRBV3-1
CASSRNWGGKEVRTGELFF
TGTGCCAGCAGCCGAAACTGGGGGGGTAAGGAAGTGCGCACCGGGGAGCTGTTTTTT
>NA|14|TRBJ1-2|NA|TRBV28
CASSSGRINYGYTF
TGTGCCAGCAGCTCGGGACGAATCAACTATGGCTACACCTTC
>many|15|TRBJ1-1|NA|TRBV6-1
CASSKDTGKRTEAFF
TGTGCCAGCAGCAAGGATACAGGGAAGAGGACTGAAGCTTTCTTT
>many|13|TRBJ2-2|TRBD2|TRBV2
CASRLAGYGELFF
TGTGCCAGCAGACTAGCGGGATACGGGGAGCTGTTTTTT
>many|15|TRBJ2-1|TRBD2|TRBV27
CASSLGTSGVNEQFF
TGTGCCAGCAGCCTGGGGACTAGCGGGGTCAATGAGCAGTTCTTC
>many|16|TRBJ2-5|TRBD2|TRBV7-8
CASSRTSGRPGETQYF
TGTGCCAGCAGCCGGACTAGCGGGAGGCCCGGAGAGACCCAGTACTTC
>many|15|TRBJ2-7|TRBD2|TRBV7-6
CASSLLASSGYEQYF
TGTGCCAGCAGCCTACTGGCGTCTAGCGGGTACGAGCAGTACTTC
>many|14|TRBJ2-3|NA|TRBV2
CASSRDLVADTQYF
TGTGCCAGCAGTCGGGACCTTGTCGCAGATACGCAGTATTTT
>many|13|TRBJ2-2|NA|TRBV28
CASSLFVSGELFF
TGTGCCAGCAGTTTATTCGTTAGCGGGGAGCTGTTTTTT
>many|13|TRBJ2-3|NA|TRBV7-6
CASSLGPVNTQYF
TGTGCCAGCAGCTTAGGTCCTGTGAATACGCAGTATTTT
>few|13|TRBJ1-1|NA|TRBV19
CASNSRMNTEAFF
TGTGCCAGTAACAGCAGAATGAACACTGAAGCTTTCTTT
>few|15|TRBJ2-1|TRBD2|TRBV29-1
CSVEERSGRGNEQFF
TGCAGCGTTGAAGAACGGAGCGGGAGGGGCAATGAGCAGTTCTTC
>many|16|TRBJ2-1|TRBD2|TRBV30
CAWIEGRESPYNEQFF
TGTGCCTGGATCGAAGGGCGGGAGAGTCCCTACAATGAGCAGTTCTTC
>many|16|TRBJ2-3|TRBD2|TRBV20-1
CSASSGTSGRTDTQYF
TGCAGTGCTAGTTCCGGAACTAGCGGCCGCACAGATACGCAGTATTTT
>many|14|TRBJ1-1|TRBD1|TRBV30
CAWSDSTGGTEAFF
TGTGCCTGGAGTGATTCGACAGGGGGCACTGAAGCTTTCTTT
>NA|16|TRBJ2-3|TRBD1|TRBV7-9
CASSLVATGGRDTQYF
TGTGCCAGCAGCTTAGTCGCGACAGGGGGCCGGGATACGCAGTATTTT
>many|12|TRBJ1-5|TRBD1|TRBV20-1
CSASPGGQPQHF
TGCAGTGCTAGCCCAGGGGGTCAGCCCCAGCATTTT
>NA|18|TRBJ1-5|NA|TRBV19
CASSIGPGREGSNQPQHF
TGTGCCAGTAGTATAGGCCCGGGGCGTGAGGGTAGCAATCAGCCCCAGCATTTT
>NA|15|TRBJ2-7|TRBD2|TRBV19
CASSRSREGTYEQYF
TGTGCCAGTAGTCGGTCGCGGGAGGGAACCTACGAGCAGTACTTC
>NA|13|TRBJ2-5|TRBD1|TRBV12-3/TRBV12-4
CASTRTGRKTQYF
TGTGCCAGCACGAGGACAGGGAGGAAGACCCAGTACTTC
>many|18|TRBJ2-1|NA|TRBV5-1
CASSFRAFSRSSDNEQFF
TGCGCCAGCAGCTTCCGAGCATTTTCCCGGAGCTCCGACAATGAGCAGTTCTTC
>few|14|TRBJ1-1|NA|TRBV5-1
CASSLDALNTEAFF
TGCGCCAGCAGCTTGGATGCCTTGAACACTGAAGCTTTCTTT
>many|17|TRBJ2-3|TRBD2|TRBV18
CASSPSTSGRVVDTQYF
TGTGCCAGCTCACCATCGACTAGCGGGAGAGTGGTAGATACGCAGTATTTT
>many|15|TRBJ2-2|TRBD2|TRBV28
CASSFGTSVTGELFF
TGTGCCAGCAGTTTTGGGACTAGCGTCACCGGGGAGCTGTTTTTT
>many|15|TRBJ2-3|TRBD2|TRBV28
CASRLAGGGTDTQYF
TGTGCCAGCAGGTTAGCGGGAGGGGGCACAGATACGCAGTATTTT
>many|16|TRBJ2-4|NA|TRBV6-1
CASSEGGWLAKNIQYF
TGTGCCAGCAGTGAAGGGGGGTGGCTAGCCAAAAACATTCAGTACTTC
>few|14|TRBJ2-1|NA|TRBV4-2
CASSHPPIDNEQFF
TGTGCCAGCAGCCACCCCCCGATTGACAATGAGCAGTTCTTC